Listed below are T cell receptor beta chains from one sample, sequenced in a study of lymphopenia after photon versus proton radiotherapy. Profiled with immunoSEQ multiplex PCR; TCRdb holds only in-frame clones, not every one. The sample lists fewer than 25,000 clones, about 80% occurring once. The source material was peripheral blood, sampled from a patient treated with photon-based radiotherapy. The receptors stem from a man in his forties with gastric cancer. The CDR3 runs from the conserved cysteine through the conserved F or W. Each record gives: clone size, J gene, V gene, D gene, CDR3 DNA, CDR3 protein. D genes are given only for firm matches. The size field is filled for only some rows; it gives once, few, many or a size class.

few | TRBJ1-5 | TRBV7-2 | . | TGTGCCAGCAGCTTGGGAAGGGATGAACAGCCCCAGCATTTT | CASSLGRDEQPQHF
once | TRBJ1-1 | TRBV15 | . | TGTGCCACCAGCCCGGGACACCTGAACGCTGAAGCTTTCTTT | CATSPGHLNAEAFF
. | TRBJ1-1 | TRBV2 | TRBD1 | TGTGCCAGCAGTTCGGGACAGGATGAAGCTTTCTTT | CASSSGQDEAFF
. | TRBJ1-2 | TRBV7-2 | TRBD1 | TGTGCCAGCAGCTTAGGGACAGGGGGACTTCTCTATGGCTACACCTTC | CASSLGTGGLLYGYTF
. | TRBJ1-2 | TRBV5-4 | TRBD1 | TGTGCCAGCAGCTACGGACAGGGGAACTATGGCTACACCTTC | CASSYGQGNYGYTF
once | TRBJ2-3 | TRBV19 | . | TGTGCCAGTAGTATAGATCCAGGTTGGAACTCTAGCACAGATACGCAGTATTTT | CASSIDPGWNSSTDTQYF
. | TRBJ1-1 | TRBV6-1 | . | TGTGCCAGCAGTTGGGGGCAGAACACTGAAGCTTTCTTT | CASSWGQNTEAFF
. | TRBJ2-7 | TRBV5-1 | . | TGCGCCAGCAGCCCCCCCCAGGGGATCTACGAGCAGTACTTC | CASSPPQGIYEQYF
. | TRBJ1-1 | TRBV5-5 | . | TGTGCCAGCAGCGGGTGGGCAGGAGGGAACACTGAAGCTTTCTTT | CASSGWAGGNTEAFF
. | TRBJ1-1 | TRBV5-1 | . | TGCGCCAGCAGCTTCCATGGGGTAGGGAACACTGAAGCTTTCTTT | CASSFHGVGNTEAFF
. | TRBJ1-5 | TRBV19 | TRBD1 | TGTGCCAGTAGTATCGGACAGGGGGAGACTCAGCCCCAGCATTTT | CASSIGQGETQPQHF
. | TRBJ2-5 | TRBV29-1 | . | TGCAGCGGGGGCCGGGGGAGCCAAGGGGCCCAGTACTTC | CSGGRGSQGAQYF
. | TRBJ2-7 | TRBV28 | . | TGTGCCAGCAGTTTTACGGTGGGACTTCTGTCCTACGAGCAGTACTTC | CASSFTVGLLSYEQYF
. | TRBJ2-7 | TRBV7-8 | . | TGTGCCAGCAGCTTTCAAGGGTTGTACGAGCAGTACTTC | CASSFQGLYEQYF
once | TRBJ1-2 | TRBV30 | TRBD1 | TGTGCCTGGAGGGGGCCGAACAGGGGACGGGGCTATGGCTACACCTTC | CAWRGPNRGRGYGYTF
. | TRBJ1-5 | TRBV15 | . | TGTGCCACCAGCAGAGAAGGGAAGGGTAGCAATCAGCCCCAGCATTTT | CATSREGKGSNQPQHF
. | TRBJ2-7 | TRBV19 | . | TGTGCCAGTAGTATAACGGGGAATCTGTACGAGCAGTACTTC | CASSITGNLYEQYF
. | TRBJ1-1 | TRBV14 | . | TGTGCCAGCAGCCGGGAAGCCGGGAACACTGAAGCTTTCTTT | CASSREAGNTEAFF
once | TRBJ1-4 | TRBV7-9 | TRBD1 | TGTGCCAGCAGCCGATTCACAGGGGAAGAAAAACTGTTTTTT | CASSRFTGEEKLFF
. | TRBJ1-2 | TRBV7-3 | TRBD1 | TGTGCCAGCAGCTTATCCATAGGGACAGGATTCGTTAACTATGGCTACACCTTC | CASSLSIGTGFVNYGYTF
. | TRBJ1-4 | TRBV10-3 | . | TGTGCCATCAGTGAAGGACGGAAGAATGAAAAACTGTTTTTT | CAISEGRKNEKLFF
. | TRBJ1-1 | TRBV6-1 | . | TGTGCCAGCAGCCCCGGCCCTTCCGGGGCTTTCTTT | CASSPGPSGAFF
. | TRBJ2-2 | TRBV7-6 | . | TGTGCCAGCAGCCCCCGGGGCGGCGCGAACACCGGGGAGCTGTTTTTT | CASSPRGGANTGELFF
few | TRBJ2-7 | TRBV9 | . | TGTGCCAGCAGCGTAGGGGACTTAGACTACGAGCAGTACTTC | CASSVGDLDYEQYF
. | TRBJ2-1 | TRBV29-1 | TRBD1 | TGCAGCGTTGGGGACAGGGCTCAATACAATGAGCAGTTCTTC | CSVGDRAQYNEQFF
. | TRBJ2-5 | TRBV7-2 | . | TGTGCCAGCAGCCGTAGGGTCCAAGAGACCCAGTACTTC | CASSRRVQETQYF
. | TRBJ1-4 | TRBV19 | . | TGTGCCAGTAGTATAGGCGACAGGAGGGAAAAACTGTTTTTT | CASSIGDRREKLFF
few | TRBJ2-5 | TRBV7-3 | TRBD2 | TGTGCCAGCAGCCAGGGACTAGCGGGGGGCGCGGAGACCCAGTACTTC | CASSQGLAGGAETQYF
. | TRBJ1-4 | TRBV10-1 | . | TGCGCCAGCAGTGAGTCGGTGGACTCAACTAATGAAAAACTGTTTTTT | CASSESVDSTNEKLFF
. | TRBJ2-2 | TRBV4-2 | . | TGTGCCAGCAGCCCCCCGACAGGGAACACCGGGGAGCTGTTTTTT | CASSPPTGNTGELFF
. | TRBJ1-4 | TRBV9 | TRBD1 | TGTGCCAGCAGCACTGGGACAGGGCAGACTAATGAAAAACTGTTTTTT | CASSTGTGQTNEKLFF
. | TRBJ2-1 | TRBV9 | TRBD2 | TGTGCCAGCAGCGACCGGACTAGCGGGGAGTACAATGAGCAGTTCTTC | CASSDRTSGEYNEQFF
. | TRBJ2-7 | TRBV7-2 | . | TGTGCCAGCAGTTTCCTCGTGCCGGCCTACGAGCAGTACTTC | CASSFLVPAYEQYF
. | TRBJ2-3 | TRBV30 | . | TGTGCCTGGAGTGTACGGTCAGGGCCGGGAGATACGCAGTATTTT | CAWSVRSGPGDTQYF
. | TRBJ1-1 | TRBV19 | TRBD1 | TGTGCCAGTAGCCCATACGGGACAGGGGTTGAAGCTTTCTTT | CASSPYGTGVEAFF
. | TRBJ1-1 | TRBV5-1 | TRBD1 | TGCGCCAGCAGCTCGGACGGACAGGAGAGCACTGAAGCTTTCTTT | CASSSDGQESTEAFF
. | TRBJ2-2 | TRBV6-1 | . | TGTGCCAGCAGCGGGAGAGGACGCGGGGAGCTGTTTTTT | CASSGRGRGELFF
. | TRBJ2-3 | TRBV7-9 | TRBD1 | TGTGCCAGCAGCTCCCGACCGACAGGGACAGATACGCAGTATTTT | CASSSRPTGTDTQYF
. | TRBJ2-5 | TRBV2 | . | TGTGCCAGCAGGGAGCTAGCCGTGCAGACCCAGTACTTC | CASRELAVQTQYF